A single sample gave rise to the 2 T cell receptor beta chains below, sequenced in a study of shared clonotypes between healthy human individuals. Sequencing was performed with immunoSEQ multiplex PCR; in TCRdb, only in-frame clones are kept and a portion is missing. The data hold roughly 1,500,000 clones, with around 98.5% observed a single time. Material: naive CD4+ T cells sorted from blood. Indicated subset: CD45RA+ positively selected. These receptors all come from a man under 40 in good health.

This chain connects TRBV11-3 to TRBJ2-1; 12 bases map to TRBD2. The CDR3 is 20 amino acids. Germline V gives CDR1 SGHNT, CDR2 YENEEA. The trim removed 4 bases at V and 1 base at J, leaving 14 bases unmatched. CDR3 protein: CASSSVFGKTSGSSYNEQFF. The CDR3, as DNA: TGTGCCAGCAGCTCGGTATTCGGTAAGACTAGCGGGAGTTCCTACAATGAGCAGTTCTTC.

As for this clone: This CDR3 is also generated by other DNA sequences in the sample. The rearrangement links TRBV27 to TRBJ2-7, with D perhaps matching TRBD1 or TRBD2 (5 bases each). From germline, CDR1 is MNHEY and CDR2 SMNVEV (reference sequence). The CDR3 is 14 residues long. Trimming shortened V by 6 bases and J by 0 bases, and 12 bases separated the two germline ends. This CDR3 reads CASSPRDGSYEQYF. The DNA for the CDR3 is TGTGCCAGCAGCCCGAGGGACGGCTCCTACGAGCAGTACTTC.